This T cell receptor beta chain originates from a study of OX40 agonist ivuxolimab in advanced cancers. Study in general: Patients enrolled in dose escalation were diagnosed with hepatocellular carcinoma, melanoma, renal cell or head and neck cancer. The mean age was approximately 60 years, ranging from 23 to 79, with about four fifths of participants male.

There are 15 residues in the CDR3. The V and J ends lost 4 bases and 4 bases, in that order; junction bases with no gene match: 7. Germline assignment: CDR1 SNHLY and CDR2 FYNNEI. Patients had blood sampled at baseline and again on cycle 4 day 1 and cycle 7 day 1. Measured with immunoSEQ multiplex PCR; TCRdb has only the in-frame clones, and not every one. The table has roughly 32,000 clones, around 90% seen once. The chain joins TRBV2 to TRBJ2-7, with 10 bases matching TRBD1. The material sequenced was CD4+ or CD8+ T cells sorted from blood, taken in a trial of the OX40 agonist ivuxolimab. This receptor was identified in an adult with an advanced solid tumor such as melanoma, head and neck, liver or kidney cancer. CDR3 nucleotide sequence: TGTGCCAGCAGTGTACGACAGGGGGCTCTGTACGAGCAGTACTTC. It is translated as CASSVRQGALYEQYF.